Below, 6 T cell receptor beta chains from the same sample are listed, as sequenced in a study of blood T cells in healthy people across ages. With a J-beta primer mix and a sample-barcoded 5' primer, a second PCR ran roughly 6 to 11 cycles. Via MiXCR, TCRdb re-called the 5' RACE reads, giving one row per CDR3 protein. The data show about 1.4 million distinct CDR3 sequences, roughly 64% seen once. The specimen was blood. The receptors originated from a man between 18 and 29 years old in good health.

The genes are TRBV9 and TRBJ2-4; maybe TRBD2 (7 bases). The J call may be incorrect, as the DNA end agrees better with TRBJ2-7. Germline V lookup: CDR1 SGDLS, CDR2 YYNGEE. The CDR3 is 15 amino acids. In DNA, the CDR3 is TGTGCCAGCAGCGTAGGAGGAGGGAGGGGGTACGAGCAGTACTTC. Translated: CASSVGGGRGYEQYF.

The chain uses TRBV20-1 and TRBJ2-7; D is unclear. Trimming removed 1 base from V and 1 base from J, with 11 bases in between. The CDR3 totals 14 residues. From germline, CDR1 is DFQATT and CDR2 SNEGSKA (reference sequence). CDR3 sequence reads: CSARAGPASYEQYF. The CDR3 DNA is TGCAGTGCTAGAGCGGGTCCCGCATCCTACGAGCAGTACTTC.

This CDR3 reads CASSFGAGTETQYF. The DNA for the CDR3 is TGTGCCAGCAGCTTTGGGGCAGGAACAGAGACCCAGTACTTC. V usage is TRBV7-9 and J usage is TRBJ2-7, with a tentative D call TRBD1 (5 bases). The J call may be incorrect, as the DNA end agrees better with TRBJ2-5. This CDR3 region has 14 residues. CDR1 is SEHNR, CDR2 FQNEAQ, per germline (reference sequence).

This rearrangement joins TRBV30 to TRBJ1-2; weak D call: TRBD1 (5 bases). The ends were cut back, 5 bases at V and 4 bases at J, with 11 bases in the middle. This CDR3 comprises 12 residues. Germline assignment: CDR1 GTSNPN and CDR2 SVGIG (reference sequence). The CDR3 here is CAWGRQSYGYTF. CDR3 nucleotide sequence: TGTGCCTGGGGGAGACAGAGCTATGGCTACACCTTC.

The chain joins TRBV13 to TRBJ2-7, with 8 positions matching TRBD1. Per germline, CDR1 PRHDT and CDR2 FYEKMQ (reference sequence). This CDR3 spans 15 amino acids. The V gene end was trimmed by 5 bases and the J gene end by 3 bases; junction bases not matched to a gene: 9. The CDR3 bases are TGTGCCAGCAGCCAAATAATGGACAGGGACTACGAGCAGTACTTC. As protein: CASSQIMDRDYEQYF.

This chain connects TRBV7-2 to TRBJ2-7; maybe TRBD2 (6 bases). The length of the CDR3 is 16 residues. Trimming cost V 1 base and J 1 base, with 14 bases left between them. Germline assignment: CDR1 SGHTA and CDR2 FQGNSA. CDR3 loop: CASSLDSGLLSYEQYF. CDR3 coding DNA: TGTGCCAGCAGCTTAGATTCGGGACTGCTATCCTACGAGCAGTACTTC. Together with reference TRBV7-2 and TRBJ2-7, the CDR3 gives the full variable domain: GAGVSQSPSNKVTEKGKDVELRCDPISGHTALYWYRQSLGQGLEFLIYFQGNSAPDKSGLPSDRFSAERTGGSVSTLTIQRTQQEDSAVYLCASSLDSGLLSYEQYFGPGTRLTVT.